A single sample is the source of the 28 T cell receptor beta chains below, sequenced in a study of cytomegalovirus exposure and HLA in healthy donors. With 60 Vbeta and 13 Jbeta primers, the PCR was carried out. Profiling relied on immunoSEQ multiplex PCR, and the TCRdb table lists in-frame clones only, not all of them. The table includes around 120,000 clones, 65% to 75% detected once. Material for sequencing was PBMCs. Receptors were obtained from a man in his forties in good health and CMV-seropositive.

This clone was seen more than once but under ten times. The V and J genes are TRBV19 and TRBJ1-1, with 7 bases aligning to TRBD1. This CDR3 is built from 16 residues. J lost 1 base, V lost 4 bases, and 9 bases had no gene match. Germline assignment: CDR1 LNHDA and CDR2 SQIVND (reference sequence). DNA for the CDR3: TGTGCCAGTAGTACCACCACTACAGGGGAGAACACTGAAGCTTTCTTT. Its protein product is CASSTTTTGENTEAFF.

The chain joins TRBV6-6 to TRBJ2-3; 11 bases match TRBD2. CDR3 length: 16 amino acids. With 2 bases clipped from V and 6 bases from J, the junction kept 7 bases outside the gene matches. CDR1 is MNHNY and CDR2 is SVGAGI in the germline V gene (reference sequence). DNA for the CDR3: TGTGCCAGCAGTTACCTAATGACTAGCGGGGTCGATACGCAGTATTTT. This translates into CASSYLMTSGVDTQYF.

The gene calls are TRBV7-3 and TRBJ2-5, with D possibly TRBD2 on 5 matching bases. The CDR3 length is 14 residues. Germline values: CDR1 SGHTA, CDR2 FQGTGA. V shed 3 bases and J shed 0 bases, with 8 bases lying between them. CDR3 nucleotides: TGTGCCAGCAGCTTTACCGGGGACCAAGAGACCCAGTACTTC. It codes for CASSFTGDQETQYF.

There are a few counts of this clone. The chain couples TRBV27 to TRBJ1-5, with D tentatively TRBD1 (5 bases). V lost 2 bases, J lost 3 bases, and 8 bases lay in between. Germline values: CDR1 MNHEY, CDR2 SMNVEV (reference sequence). This CDR3 is 14 amino acids long. The CDR3 spells CASSLPGINQPQHF. For the CDR3, the DNA is TGTGCCAGCAGTTTACCAGGGATCAATCAGCCCCAGCATTTT.

This clone was detected a few times. V gene TRBV25-1 combines with J gene TRBJ2-7; 9 bases agree with TRBD1. Germline CDR1 and CDR2: MGHDK and SYGVNS. J gave up 5 bases and V 7 bases, and 9 bases lay outside the gene matches. The CDR3 has 14 residues. The CDR3 DNA reads as TGTGCCAGCAAGCCTCAGGACAGGGGCCACGAGCAGTACTTC. Its translation: CASKPQDRGHEQYF.

This clone was recorded a few times. The V call is TRBV7-3, the J call TRBJ1-2; D is perhaps TRBD1 (6 bases). Germline assignment: CDR1 SGHTA and CDR2 FQGTGA. Trimming stripped 0 bases from V and 4 bases from J, with 12 bases between. The CDR3 spans 15 residues. The CDR3 DNA reads as TGTGCCAGCAGCTTAACCGGACAGCCTGGCTATGGCTACACCTTC. Amino acid sequence: CASSLTGQPGYGYTF.

The genes are TRBV10-2 and TRBJ2-1, with TRBD2 as a possible D gene (6 bases). V was cut by 4 bases and J by 4 bases, with 11 bases left in between. CDR3 length equals 14 residues. Germline loops: CDR1 WSHSY, CDR2 SAAADI. The CDR3 DNA reads as TGCGCCAGCAGTGGGAGTAGCGGTTACAATGAGCAGTTCTTC. Encoded protein: CASSGSSGYNEQFF.

This clone was seen a single time. The chain carries TRBV7-9 and TRBJ1-2, with D possibly matching TRBD1 (6 bases). The germline gives CDR1 SEHNR, CDR2 FQNEAQ (reference sequence). The CDR3 covers 16 residues. The germline V and J ends were trimmed by 5 bases and 1 base, with 17 bases remaining between them. CDR3 bases: TGTGCCAGCAGCCACGTCAGGACAGAGCATAACTATGGCTACACCTTC. Its translation: CASSHVRTEHNYGYTF.

V gene TRBV6-5 combines with J gene TRBJ2-7; the D is unclear. Trimming removed 0 bases from V and 0 bases from J, with 9 bases in between. In germline, CDR1 is MNHEY, CDR2 SVGAGI. The CDR3 runs 15 residues. For the CDR3, the DNA is TGTGCCAGCAGTTACTCGATATTAGACTCCTACGAGCAGTACTTC. Amino acid sequence: CASSYSILDSYEQYF.

V is TRBV10-3 and J is TRBJ1-1; TRBD1 is a possible D gene (5 bases). CDR1 ENHRY and CDR2 SYGVKD come from the germline V gene. Trimming took 11 bases from V and 3 from J, leaving 16 bases between them. CDR3 length equals 13 residues. The CDR3 coding sequence is TGTGCCGCCCAAAAGGGGAAGGACACTGAAGCTTTCTTT. Translating gives CAAQKGKDTEAFF.

The chain joins TRBV19 to TRBJ2-7; D uncertain. The germline V gene has CDR1 LNHDA and CDR2 SQIVND (reference sequence). The CDR3 is made up of 14 amino acids. V was pared by 4 bases and J by 3 bases, with 13 bases between. CDR3 DNA sequence: TGTGCCAGTAGTAAGGAGTCTGCTTTCTACGAGCAGTACTTC. Encoded protein: CASSKESAFYEQYF.

The chain uses TRBV5-6 and TRBJ1-2; D gene uncertain. V was pared by 0 bases and J by 4 bases, with 7 bases between. CDR1 and CDR2 (germline): SGHDT, YYEEEE. The CDR3 covers 13 residues. The CDR3 sequence is CASSLEQTYGYTF. The DNA of the CDR3 is TGTGCCAGCAGCTTGGAACAGACCTATGGCTACACCTTC.

In its sample, this clone was seen a few times. The chain uses TRBV6-6 and TRBJ1-1, with 8 bases fitting TRBD1. From germline, CDR1 is MNHNY and CDR2 SVGAGI (reference sequence). The ends lost 5 bases at V and 2 bases at J; junction bases unmatched: 7. The CDR3 runs to 15 residues. CDR3 DNA sequence: TGTGCCAGCAGTCATTCCGACAGGGGTAACACTGAAGCTTTCTTT. Encoded protein: CASSHSDRGNTEAFF.

This clone is a singleton in its sample. The chain is built from TRBV4-2 and TRBJ1-3, with TRBD1 as a possible D gene (5 bases). CDR1 is LGHNA, CDR2 YNFKEQ, per germline. The CDR3 sequence is 16 residues long. V dropped 0 bases and J dropped 0 bases, with 9 bases sitting between them. In nucleotides, the CDR3 is TGTGCCAGCAGCCAAGAACGGGGGTTCTCTGGAAACACCATATATTTT. It specifies CASSQERGFSGNTIYF.

V usage is TRBV28 and J usage is TRBJ2-1, with 8 bases identical to TRBD1. V shed 6 bases and J 3 bases; nucleotides not matched to a gene: 7. This CDR3 comprises 15 residues. From germline, CDR1 is MDHEN and CDR2 SYDVKM. The CDR3 loop reads CASRGSGQGYNEQFF. In DNA form, the CDR3 reads TGTGCCAGCAGGGGCTCCGGACAGGGCTACAATGAGCAGTTCTTC. Full variable domain (remainder filled in from reference TRBV28 and TRBJ2-1): DVKVTQSSRYLVKRTGEKVFLECVQDMDHENMFWYRQDPGLGLRLIYFSYDVKMKEKGDIPEGYSVSREKKERFSLILESASTNQTSMYLCASRGSGQGYNEQFFGPGTRLTVL.

This chain links TRBV5-6 with TRBJ2-7; 13 nucleotides agree with TRBD2. The CDR3 has 17 residues. The V segment lost 6 bases and the J segment 0 bases; nucleotides outside the gene matches: 9. The germline gives CDR1 SGHDT, CDR2 YYEEEE. CDR3 coding DNA: TGTGCCAGCATCATACTAGCGGGAGGGCCCTCCTCCTACGAGCAGTACGTC. The encoded protein is CASIILAGGPSSYEQYV.

The V gene is TRBV15, the J gene TRBJ2-7; 8 bases agree with TRBD1. CDR1 and CDR2 from the germline V gene are LNHNV and YYDKDF (reference sequence). V dropped 0 bases and J dropped 1; count of bases not matched to a gene: 14. This CDR3 spans 19 amino acids. CDR3 protein: CATSREGTGWVFRSYEQYF. The CDR3 nucleotides read TGTGCCACCAGCAGAGAAGGGACAGGATGGGTGTTCAGGTCCTACGAGCAGTACTTC.

The chain is built from TRBV19 and TRBJ1-4; 9 bases align to TRBD1. This CDR3 contains 14 residues. The germline V gene encodes CDR1 LNHDA and CDR2 SQIVND (reference sequence). Trimming took 9 bases from V and 2 from J; bases not matched to a gene: 4. The CDR3 region is CASGQGWTNEKLFF. In DNA form, the CDR3 reads TGTGCCAGCGGACAGGGGTGGACTAATGAAAAACTGTTTTTT.

This clone has just a few counts. This chain joins TRBV5-4 and TRBJ2-5; TRBD2 might be the D (5 bases). Deletions cut 4 bases from V and 1 base from J, with 11 bases between. Germline CDR1 reads SGHNT; CDR2 reads YYREEE (reference sequence). The CDR3 is 14 residues long. CDR3 in amino acids: CASSPPGSQETQYF. The DNA of the CDR3 is TGTGCCAGCAGCCCACCGGGATCCCAAGAGACCCAGTACTTC.

CDR3 nucleotide sequence: TGTGCCAGCACTTACCGGGGCGGGAGGTCTTACGAGCAGTACTTC. It codes for CASTYRGGRSYEQYF. This chain uses TRBV5-8 with TRBJ2-7; 8 bases are a match to TRBD2. The germline V gene has CDR1 SGHTS and CDR2 YDEGEE. The CDR3 runs 15 residues. V was clipped by 6 bases and J by 4 bases; unmatched bases: 12.

The chain carries TRBV19 and TRBJ1-1; D remains ambiguous. CDR1 is LNHDA, CDR2 SQIVND, per germline (reference sequence). V lost 6 bases and J lost 7, with 21 bases in between. The CDR3 is made up of 15 amino acids. Here the CDR3 reads CASSPQAQHSDEAFF. In DNA form, the CDR3 reads TGTGCCAGTAGCCCCCAGGCCCAACATAGCGATGAAGCTTTCTTT.

The CDR3 is CAISGQTGADTEAFF. CDR3 DNA: TGTGCCATCAGTGGTCAGACAGGGGCGGACACTGAAGCTTTCTTT. The V call is TRBV10-3, the J call TRBJ1-1; TRBD1 matches 8 bases. This CDR3 is 15 amino acids long. J lost 3 bases, V lost 4 bases, and 7 bases had no gene match. Germline V CDR1 and CDR2: ENHRY, SYGVKD.

The rearrangement uses TRBV10-3 and TRBJ2-7, with D hard to call. The CDR3 covers 15 residues. Germline V gives CDR1 ENHRY, CDR2 SYGVKD. Trimming stripped 2 bases from V and 0 bases from J, with 11 bases between. The CDR3 sequence: CAISEASVSSYEQYF. Written as DNA, the CDR3 is TGTGCCATCAGTGAGGCGAGCGTGAGCTCCTACGAGCAGTACTTC.

J is TRBJ1-2 and V is TRBV18, with D perhaps matching TRBD1 (6 bases). The CDR3 contains 17 residues. Per the germline V gene, CDR1 is KGHSH and CDR2 is LQKENI. The V and J ends lost 3 bases and 2 bases respectively, with 19 bases between them. The CDR3 DNA is TGTGCCAGCTCACCTCTAGTGGGCAGGGGCGACAACTATGGCTACACCTTC. Protein sequence: CASSPLVGRGDNYGYTF.

This sequence joins TRBV6-5 and TRBJ1-1, with D perhaps matching TRBD1 (5 bases). V was trimmed by 6 bases and J by 0 bases, leaving 14 bases between them. The germline V gene encodes CDR1 MNHEY and CDR2 SVGAGI. The CDR3 runs to 15 residues. CDR3 protein: CASRIGAGLNTEAFF. The CDR3 DNA reads TGTGCCAGCAGGATAGGGGCAGGGTTGAACACTGAAGCTTTCTTT.

The V call is TRBV29-1, the J call TRBJ1-1; maybe TRBD1 (6 bases). The CDR3 totals 14 residues. The V gene's germline CDR1 is SQVTM and CDR2 ANQGSEA. The V end lost 0 bases, the J end lost 5 bases, and 13 bases lay between the germline ends. The CDR3 reads CSVEDQGPGTEAFF. CDR3 nucleotide sequence: TGCAGCGTTGAAGACCAGGGGCCGGGTACTGAAGCTTTCTTT.

The rearrangement uses TRBV11-2 and TRBJ1-3, with 9 nucleotides matching TRBD1. V trimming: 3 bases; J trimming: 2 bases; junction bases outside the gene matches: 8. Germline CDR1 reads SGHAT; CDR2 reads FQNNGV. This CDR3 contains 17 residues. The CDR3 region has the DNA TGTGCCAGCAGCTTTATACTGGGACAGGGTGCTGGAAACACCATATATTTT. Amino acid sequence: CASSFILGQGAGNTIYF. Using reference TRBV11-2 and TRBJ1-3 for the parts outside the CDR3, the full variable domain is EAGVAQSPRYKIIEKRQSVAFWCNPISGHATLYWYQQILGQGPKLLIQFQNNGVVDDSQLPKDRFSAERLKGVDSTLKIQPAKLEDSAVYLCASSFILGQGAGNTIYFGEGSWLTVV.

This CDR3 reads CASSKPEQGGGYNEQFF. The CDR3 DNA follows: TGTGCCAGCAGCAAACCCGAACAGGGGGGAGGTTACAATGAGCAGTTCTTC. J is TRBJ2-1 and V is TRBV21-1; the D call of TRBD1 is as the table states it, not checked on the DNA. TRBV21-1 is recorded as a pseudogene. There are 17 residues in the CDR3.